The 10 T cell receptor beta chains in this list originate from one sample, sequenced in a study of cytomegalovirus exposure and HLA in healthy donors. Primers: 60 Vbeta forward and 13 Jbeta reverse. The table came from immunoSEQ multiplex PCR; TCRdb's copy has only in-frame clones and leaves some out. The repertoire shows 150,000 or so clones; the top ten hold 1.6%. The sequenced sample was PBMCs. These receptors were taken from a woman aged 50 to 60 in good health and CMV-seronegative.

The J gene is TRBJ2-2, the V gene TRBV19; unclear D gene. Trimming removed 4 bases from V and 1 base from J, with 4 bases in between. Germline V CDR1 and CDR2: LNHDA, SQIVND (reference sequence). The CDR3 runs 13 residues. In DNA, the CDR3 is TGTGCCAGTAGTAAACAGAACACCGGGGAGCTGTTTTTT. Residues: CASSKQNTGELFF.

The V call is TRBV25-1, the J call TRBJ1-5, with no clear D. Germline V CDR1 and CDR2: MGHDK, SYGVNS. V was clipped by 7 bases and J by 0 bases, with 13 bases between them. There are 15 residues in the CDR3. DNA for the CDR3: TGTGCCAGCACCCCTAGCGCAGTTAGCAATCAGCCCCAGCATTTT. Its translation: CASTPSAVSNQPQHF.

This sequence joins TRBV27 and TRBJ2-2; 8 nucleotides line up with TRBD1. The CDR3 has 18 amino acids. The germline V gene encodes CDR1 MNHEY and CDR2 SMNVEV (reference sequence). Losses at the gene ends were 1 base for V and 4 bases for J; bases not matched to a gene: 11. CDR3 nucleotide sequence: TGTGCCAGCAGTTTATACAGCGTCGGGACAGGCCGCACCGGGGAGCTGTTTTTT. Translating gives CASSLYSVGTGRTGELFF.

V gene TRBV4-3 combines with J gene TRBJ2-7, with D possibly being TRBD1 (6 bases). The CDR3 spans 14 residues. The ends were cut back, 3 bases at V and 0 bases at J, with 9 bases in the middle. Germline V gene data show CDR1 as LGHNA and CDR2 as YSLEER. CDR3 sequence (DNA): TGCGCCAGCAGCCAGTCAGGGGTCTCCTACGAGCAGTACTTC. It translates to CASSQSGVSYEQYF.

The rearrangement links TRBV5-1 to TRBJ2-6; TRBD1 agrees at 7 bases. Trimming at V came to 2 bases and at J to 2 bases, leaving 1 base not matched to a gene. Per germline, CDR1 SGHRS and CDR2 YFSETQ. The CDR3 is made up of 15 amino acids. CDR3 region: CASSLGTAGANVLTF. In nucleotides, the CDR3 is TGCGCCAGCAGCTTAGGGACAGCTGGGGCCAACGTCCTGACTTTC.

The chain recombines TRBV6-5 with TRBJ2-5; D unresolved. Matching the DNA end better, TRBJ2-7 makes the J call doubtful. CDR1 MNHEY and CDR2 SVGAGI come from the germline V gene. CDR3 length equals 12 residues. CDR3 in DNA: TGTGCCAGCAGTTACTCGAGATACGAGCAGTACTTC. It yields the protein CASSYSRYEQYF.

The chain combines TRBV5-1 with TRBJ1-2; D unclear. The CDR3 loop spans 12 amino acids. V was clipped by 0 bases and J by 8 bases, with 8 bases between them. The germline V gene has CDR1 SGHRS and CDR2 YFSETQ. The CDR3 region has the DNA TGCGCCAGCAGCTTGGACGCAGCGGGCTACACCTTC. Translation: CASSLDAAGYTF.

The chain links TRBV29-1 to TRBJ2-5; a possible D gene is TRBD2 (5 bases). This CDR3 is 13 amino acids long. Germline-derived CDR1 and CDR2 are SQVTM and ANQGSEA. Trimming took off 5 bases at V and 5 bases at J, with 15 bases between the two ends. CDR3: CSVITPGFETQYF. In nucleotides, the CDR3 is TGCAGCGTTATTACCCCGGGATTTGAGACCCAGTACTTC.

The V gene is TRBV6-6, the J gene TRBJ2-2; 10 positions match TRBD2. Germline-derived CDR1 and CDR2 are MNHNY and SVGAGI (reference sequence). V dropped 7 bases and J dropped 7; count of bases not matched to a gene: 9. The CDR3 spans 15 residues. CDR3 loop: CASILAGGMGGELFF. In nucleotides, the CDR3 is TGTGCCAGCATTTTAGCGGGAGGAATGGGCGGGGAGCTGTTTTTT.

V is TRBV28 and J is TRBJ2-5; D might be TRBD2 (7 bases). Per germline, CDR1 MDHEN and CDR2 SYDVKM. V lost 3 bases to trimming and J lost 7 bases, with 18 bases between them. This CDR3 region has 15 residues. As DNA, the CDR3 is TGTGCCAGCAGTTTGACCCAACTAGCGACAGGGACCCAGTACTTC. It codes for CASSLTQLATGTQYF. Supplemented by reference TRBV28 and TRBJ2-5, the full variable domain reads DVKVTQSSRYLVKRTGEKVFLECVQDMDHENMFWYRQDPGLGLRLIYFSYDVKMKEKGDIPEGYSVSREKKERFSLILESASTNQTSMYLCASSLTQLATGTQYFGPGTRLLVL.